This T cell receptor beta chain was observed in a study of control samples from healthy donors and cancer patients. Germline V gene sequence: CDR1 MGHRA, CDR2 YSYEKL. The CDR3 is 16 residues long. V lost 0 bases, J lost 3 bases, and 7 bases stayed unmatched. Profiled with immunoSEQ multiplex PCR; TCRdb holds only in-frame clones, not every one. Of about 410,000 clones in the sample, 90% were seen once. Sequencing input: PBMCs. This chain uses TRBV4-1 with TRBJ2-7, with 8 bases aligning to TRBD2. The receptor was derived from a man aged 35 to 55 with head and neck cancer. CDR3 residues: CASSQERGDGGYEQYF. CDR3 DNA: TGCGCCAGCAGCCAAGAGCGGGGGGATGGGGGCTACGAGCAGTACTTC.